This T cell receptor (beta chain) originates from a study of T cells in Graves' hyperthyroidism and ophthalmopathy. The study based diagnoses on clinical symptoms, serum thyroxine and TRAb, thyroid ultrasound and orbital computed tomography. RNA transcripts gave rise to amplified TCR beta CDR3 regions. HTBI primers were the set used in a first-round RT-PCR of the TCR CDR3. MiXCR, run by TCRdb on the multiplex PCR reads, gives a single entry per CDR3 protein. The sample has roughly 530,000 distinct CDR3 sequences; under 20% are singletons. Study results and caveats: A 13 V-J model separated ophthalmopathy from stable hyperthyroidism. The model made its ophthalmopathy prediction, and onset followed a median approximately 6 months later. Among clonotypes expanded in thyroid above 0.001, most were also found in blood.

The CDR3 is 15 amino acids. Germline V CDR1 and CDR2: SNHLY, FYNNEI. The V end was cut by 6 bases, the J end by 1 base, with 13 bases between. About this clonotype itself: What it binds is unknown.

This chain connects TRBV2 to TRBJ1-5; D unclear. The receptor's source is a woman under 30 with Graves' ophthalmopathy. The material sequenced was blood. CDR3 region: CASRKRGVSNQPQHF. The CDR3 nucleotides read TGTGCCAGCAGAAAAAGAGGAGTCAGCAATCAGCCCCAGCATTTT. Full variable domain (outside the CDR3, taken from reference TRBV2 and TRBJ1-5): EPEVTQTPSHQVTQMGQEVILRCVPISNHLYFYWYRQILGQKVEFLVSFYNNEISEKSEIFDDQFSVERPDGSNFTLKIRSTKLEDSAMYFCASRKRGVSNQPQHFGDGTRLSIL.